The rows below give T cell receptor beta chains drawn from one sample of a study of blood T cell repertoires in COVID-19. Generated by immunoSEQ multiplex PCR, the TCRdb table keeps only in-frame clones and is missing some. Here the sample spans approximately 470,000 clones, 75% to 90% being singletons. The sequencing sample was made of PBMCs or T cells enriched from blood (not recorded which). Receptors originate from a young woman who had recovered from COVID-19. The CDR3 runs from the conserved cysteine through the conserved F or W. The D gene is left open where the match is weak. The size field is filled for only some rows; it gives once, few, many or a size class.

d_gene: .; j_gene: TRBJ2-3; v_gene: TRBV5-1; abundance: .; CDR3aa: CASSLAGEDTQYF; CDR3nt: TGCGCCAGCAGCTTGGCCGGGGAGGATACGCAGTATTTT
d_gene: .; j_gene: TRBJ1-5; v_gene: TRBV12-3/TRBV12-4; abundance: .; CDR3aa: CASSLQADQPQHF; CDR3nt: TGTGCCAGCAGTTTACAGGCCGATCAGCCCCAGCATTTT
d_gene: TRBD1; j_gene: TRBJ1-1; v_gene: TRBV9; abundance: .; CDR3aa: CASSVATGGEGEAFF; CDR3nt: TGTGCCAGCAGCGTAGCTACAGGGGGCGAGGGTGAAGCTTTCTTT
d_gene: TRBD1; j_gene: TRBJ1-2; v_gene: TRBV28; abundance: once; CDR3aa: CASSSGQYGYTF; CDR3nt: TGTGCCAGCAGTTCGGGACAGTATGGCTACACCTTC
d_gene: .; j_gene: TRBJ2-5; v_gene: TRBV5-4; abundance: .; CDR3aa: CASSLYLYGEEYF; CDR3nt: TGTGCCAGCAGCTTGTATTTGTACGGGGAGGAGTACTTC
d_gene: TRBD1; j_gene: TRBJ1-4; v_gene: TRBV9; abundance: .; CDR3aa: CASSPQGRTGRTNEKLFF; CDR3nt: TGTGCCAGCAGCCCACAGGGGAGGACAGGCCGCACTAATGAAAAACTGTTTTTT
d_gene: .; j_gene: TRBJ2-7; v_gene: TRBV6-5; abundance: .; CDR3aa: CASSYQVTIPYEQYF; CDR3nt: TGTGCCAGCAGTTACCAGGTGACGATTCCCTACGAGCAGTACTTC
d_gene: TRBD1; j_gene: TRBJ1-1; v_gene: TRBV18; abundance: .; CDR3aa: CASSPSTDRGQGTEAFF; CDR3nt: TGTGCCAGCTCACCATCCACAGACAGGGGGCAGGGCACTGAAGCTTTCTTT
d_gene: .; j_gene: TRBJ2-7; v_gene: TRBV5-1; abundance: .; CDR3aa: CASSLTGSYEQYF; CDR3nt: TGCGCCAGCAGTCTTACAGGGTCATACGAGCAGTACTTC
d_gene: TRBD2; j_gene: TRBJ2-7; v_gene: TRBV11-2; abundance: .; CDR3aa: CASRTPRGGSYEQYF; CDR3nt: TGTGCCAGCCGTACGCCTCGCGGGGGATCCTACGAGCAGTACTTC
d_gene: .; j_gene: TRBJ2-7; v_gene: TRBV5-1; abundance: .; CDR3aa: CASSLAIGGGVSYEQYF; CDR3nt: TGCGCCAGCAGCTTGGCCATAGGGGGCGGGGTTTCCTACGAGCAGTACTTC
d_gene: .; j_gene: TRBJ1-6; v_gene: TRBV5-8; abundance: .; CDR3aa: CASRAIQGSPLHF; CDR3nt: TGTGCCAGCAGGGCCATACAGGGATCACCCCTCCACTTT
d_gene: .; j_gene: TRBJ2-5; v_gene: TRBV5-1; abundance: .; CDR3aa: CASSLARQETQYF; CDR3nt: TGCGCCAGCAGCTTGGCCAGACAAGAGACCCAGTACTTC
d_gene: .; j_gene: TRBJ1-5; v_gene: TRBV6-5; abundance: .; CDR3aa: CASSYSNWGGQPQHF; CDR3nt: TGTGCCAGCAGTTACTCGAATTGGGGCGGCCAGCCCCAGCATTTT
d_gene: .; j_gene: TRBJ1-2; v_gene: TRBV10-2; abundance: .; CDR3aa: CASSESGGDITF; CDR3nt: TGCGCCAGCAGTGAGTCAGGAGGGGATATCACCTTC
d_gene: .; j_gene: TRBJ2-7; v_gene: TRBV29-1; abundance: .; CDR3aa: CSVELGEGTPGEQYF; CDR3nt: TGCAGCGTTGAATTGGGTGAGGGGACTCCGGGCGAGCAGTACTTC
d_gene: TRBD1; j_gene: TRBJ1-1; v_gene: TRBV7-2; abundance: .; CDR3aa: CASSLTGGGDSSAFF; CDR3nt: TGTGCCAGCAGCCTCACAGGGGGCGGGGATAGTTCGGCTTTCTTT
d_gene: TRBD1; j_gene: TRBJ2-1; v_gene: TRBV10-3; abundance: .; CDR3aa: CAIRGQGAENEQFF; CDR3nt: TGTGCCATCAGAGGACAGGGGGCAGAAAATGAGCAGTTCTTC
d_gene: TRBD2; j_gene: TRBJ2-2; v_gene: TRBV9; abundance: once; CDR3aa: CASSVAGIAGTNTGELFF; CDR3nt: TGTGCCAGCAGCGTAGCTGGAATAGCGGGTACTAACACCGGGGAGCTGTTTTTT
d_gene: .; j_gene: TRBJ2-7; v_gene: TRBV5-4; abundance: .; CDR3aa: CASSLGRSMYF; CDR3nt: TGTGCCAGCAGCTTGGGTAGAAGTATGTACTTC
d_gene: TRBD1; j_gene: TRBJ1-6; v_gene: TRBV7-8; abundance: .; CDR3aa: CASSQDRRVYNSPLHF; CDR3nt: TGTGCCAGCAGCCAGGACAGGCGAGTTTATAATTCACCCCTCCACTTT
d_gene: .; j_gene: TRBJ1-2; v_gene: TRBV2; abundance: .; CDR3aa: CASTTGMSYGYTF; CDR3nt: TGTGCCAGCACAACAGGGATGAGCTATGGCTACACCTTC
d_gene: .; j_gene: TRBJ1-1; v_gene: TRBV2; abundance: .; CDR3aa: CASTQGKDTEAFF; CDR3nt: TGTGCCAGCACGCAGGGGAAGGACACTGAAGCTTTCTTT
d_gene: .; j_gene: TRBJ2-3; v_gene: TRBV9; abundance: .; CDR3aa: CASSVRGGSTDTQYF; CDR3nt: TGTGCCAGCAGCGTGAGGGGGGGAAGCACAGATACGCAGTATTTT
d_gene: .; j_gene: TRBJ2-3; v_gene: TRBV4-2; abundance: few; CDR3aa: CASSLFTSTDTQYF; CDR3nt: TGTGCCAGCAGCTTATTCACTAGCACAGATACGCAGTATTTT
d_gene: TRBD1; j_gene: TRBJ1-2; v_gene: TRBV5-1; abundance: .; CDR3aa: CASSPGTGYGYTF; CDR3nt: TGCGCCAGCAGCCCCGGGACAGGGTATGGCTACACCTTC
d_gene: TRBD1; j_gene: TRBJ2-2; v_gene: TRBV2; abundance: .; CDR3aa: CASSPGGLELFF; CDR3nt: TGTGCCAGCAGTCCAGGGGGCTTGGAGCTGTTTTTT
d_gene: .; j_gene: TRBJ2-7; v_gene: TRBV10-3; abundance: .; CDR3aa: CAISGRGGDDEQYF; CDR3nt: TGTGCCATCAGTGGGCGGGGTGGGGACGACGAGCAGTACTTC